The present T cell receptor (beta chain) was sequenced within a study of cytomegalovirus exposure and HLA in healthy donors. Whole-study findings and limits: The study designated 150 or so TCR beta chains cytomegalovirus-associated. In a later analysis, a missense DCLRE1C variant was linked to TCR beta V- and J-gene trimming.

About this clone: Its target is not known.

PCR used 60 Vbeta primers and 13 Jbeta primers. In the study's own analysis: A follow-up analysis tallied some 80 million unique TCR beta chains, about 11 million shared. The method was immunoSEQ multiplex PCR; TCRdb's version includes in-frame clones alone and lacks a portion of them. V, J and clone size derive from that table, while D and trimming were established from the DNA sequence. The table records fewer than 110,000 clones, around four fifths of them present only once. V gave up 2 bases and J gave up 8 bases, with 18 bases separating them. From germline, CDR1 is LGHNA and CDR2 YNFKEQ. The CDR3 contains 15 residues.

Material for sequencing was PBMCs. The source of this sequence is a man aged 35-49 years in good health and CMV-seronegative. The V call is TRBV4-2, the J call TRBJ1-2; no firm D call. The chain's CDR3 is CASSQIATVPAGYTF. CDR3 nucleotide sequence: TGTGCCAGCAGCCAAATTGCAACAGTTCCCGCCGGCTACACCTTC.